This TCR beta chain was sequenced during a study of OX40 agonist ivuxolimab in advanced cancers. Notes on the research overall: Ivuxolimab, which targeted the costimulatory receptor OX40 (CD134), was an agonistic, fully human IgG2 monoclonal antibody. Intravenous ivuxolimab was administered to patients every 2 weeks at six dose levels: 0.01, 0.1, 0.3, 1.5, 3 and 10 mg/kg. Of the 50 or so patients in dose escalation, 19 had hepatocellular carcinoma, some 15 had melanoma, 9 had renal cell carcinoma and 9 had head and neck cancer. A male proportion of 82.7% and a mean age of 60 years, ranging from roughly 23 to 85, were recorded for the dose-escalation cohort. Patients were allowed to have had prior anti-PD-1, anti-PD-L1 or anti-CTLA-4 therapy, and 40% of the dose-escalation patients had previously received checkpoint inhibitors. Partial responses were achieved by three dose-escalation patients, of whom one had hepatocellular carcinoma and two had cutaneous melanoma. The point of sequencing TCRbeta in the periphery was to test whether ivuxolimab changed TCR sequence diversity and drove clonal T-cell expansion. The monotherapy dose-escalation portion (N ≈ 56 patients) of the phase I ivuxolimab trial is reported in the paper. Study-level results and caveats: At doses from 0.1 to 3.0 mg/kg, clonal expansion was seen in both CD4+ and CD8+ blood T cells between baseline and week 6. Partial responders in the 0.1-3.0 mg/kg groups had among the lowest normalized peripheral clonal expansion, especially among CD8+ T cells. After ivuxolimab, expanded clones were on average more numerous among CD8+ T cells than among CD4+ T cells. Low levels of normalized T-cell clonal expansion were also seen in some patients who did not respond. Which antigens the clonally expanded peripheral T cells were specific for was not determined.

To sequence the TCRbeta CDR3 region, genomic DNA was isolated from the sorted cells. The immunoSEQ Assay was used to sequence the TCRbeta CDR3 regions. Here the immuneACCESS table is served through TCRdb, limited to in-frame sequences with V and J called. Missing clones are a known gap in these copies; in checked studies unresolved V genes cover under half, and the rest lacks a known reason. The sample table records tens of thousands of clones; roughly 85% of these occur just once. The top ten constitute roughly 4.9% of the sample. The trial excluded patients who had a history of autoimmune disease or were on systemic immunosuppression. In every dose cohort, peripheral blood was drawn for TCR sequencing at baseline, cycle 4 day 1, and cycle 7 day 1. The samples were drawn from a first-in-human, open-label, multicenter phase I dose-escalation trial of ivuxolimab. Adults with locally advanced or metastatic head and neck squamous cell, hepatocellular, melanoma or renal cell carcinoma were enrolled in the trial. Before TCR sequencing, CD4+ T cells and CD8+ T cells were sorted from peripheral blood as separate populations.

A remark on this clone: The specificity of this receptor is unknown. Base quality data are lacking; no much larger clone is found one base away.

The junction carries 13 bases between V and J, which are trimmed by 1 base and 1 base respectively. From cysteine to phenylalanine, the CDR3 is 16 amino acids long. Solely the CDR3 DNA is kept, with 48 bases framed from the first base. CDR1 and CDR2 are read off the germline V gene as SGHVS and FQNEAQ. The material sequenced was CD4+ or CD8+ T cells sorted from blood, taken in a trial of the OX40 agonist ivuxolimab. The TCR originated in an adult with an advanced solid tumor such as melanoma, head and neck, liver or kidney cancer. Recombination connected TRBV7-8 to TRBJ1-2, with TRBD1 tentatively as D gene (5 bases match). CDR3 loop: CASSLGAGRLNYGYTF. The sequenced DNA is TGTGCCAGCAGCTTAGGAGCGGGGCGACTTAACTATGGCTACACCTTC.